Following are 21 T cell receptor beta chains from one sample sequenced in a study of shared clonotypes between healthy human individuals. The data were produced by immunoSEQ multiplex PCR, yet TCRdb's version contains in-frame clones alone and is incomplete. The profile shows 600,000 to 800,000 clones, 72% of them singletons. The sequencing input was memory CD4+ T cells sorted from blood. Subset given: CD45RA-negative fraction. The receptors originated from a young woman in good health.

CDR3 sequence (DNA): TGTGCCAGCAGCCGGCACCAGGGGGAGACCCAGTACTTC. It is translated as CASSRHQGETQYF. The rearrangement uses TRBV5-4 and TRBJ2-5, with D maybe TRBD1 (6 bases). Germline CDR1 and CDR2: SGHNT and YYREEE (reference sequence). CDR3 length equals 13 residues. V was clipped by 4 bases and J by 5 bases, with 12 bases between them.

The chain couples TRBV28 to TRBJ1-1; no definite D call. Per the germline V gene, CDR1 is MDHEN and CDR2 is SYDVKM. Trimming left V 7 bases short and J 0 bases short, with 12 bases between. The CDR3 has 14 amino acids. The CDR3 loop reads CASNGYSLNTEAFF. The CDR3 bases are TGTGCCAGCAACGGGTACAGCCTGAACACTGAAGCTTTCTTT.

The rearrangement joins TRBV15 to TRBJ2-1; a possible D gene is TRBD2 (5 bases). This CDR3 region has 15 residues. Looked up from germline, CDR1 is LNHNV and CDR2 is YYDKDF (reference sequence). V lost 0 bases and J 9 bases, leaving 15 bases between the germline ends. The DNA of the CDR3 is TGTGCCACCAGCAGAGATAGCGTGGGCTACGGTGAGCAGTTCTTC. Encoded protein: CATSRDSVGYGEQFF. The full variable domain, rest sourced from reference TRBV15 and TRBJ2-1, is DAMVIQNPRYQVTQFGKPVTLSCSQTLNHNVMYWYQQKSSQAPKLLFHYYDKDFNNEADTPDNFQSRRPNTSFCFLDIRSPGLGDTAMYLCATSRDSVGYGEQFFGPGTRLTVL.

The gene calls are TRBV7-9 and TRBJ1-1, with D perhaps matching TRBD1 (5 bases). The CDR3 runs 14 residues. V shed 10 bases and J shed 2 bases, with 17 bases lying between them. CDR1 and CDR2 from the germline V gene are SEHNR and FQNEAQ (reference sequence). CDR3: CATYEGFRNTEAFF. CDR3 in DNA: TGTGCCACCTATGAGGGGTTCAGAAACACTGAAGCTTTCTTT.

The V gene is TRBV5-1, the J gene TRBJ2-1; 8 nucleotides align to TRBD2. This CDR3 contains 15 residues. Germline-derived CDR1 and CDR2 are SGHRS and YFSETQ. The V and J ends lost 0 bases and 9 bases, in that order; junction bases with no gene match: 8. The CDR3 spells CASSLGVAGSLEQFF. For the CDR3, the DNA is TGCGCCAGCAGCTTGGGGGTAGCGGGATCGCTTGAGCAGTTCTTC.

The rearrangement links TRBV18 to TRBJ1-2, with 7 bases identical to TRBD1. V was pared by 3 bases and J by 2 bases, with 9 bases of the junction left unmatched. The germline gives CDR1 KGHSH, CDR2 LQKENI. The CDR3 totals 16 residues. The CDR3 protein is CASSPRLGDRNYGYTF. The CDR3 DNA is TGTGCCAGCTCACCTCGGCTAGGGGACAGAAACTATGGCTACACCTTC.

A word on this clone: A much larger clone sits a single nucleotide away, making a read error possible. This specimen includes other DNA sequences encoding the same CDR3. The CDR3 reads CASSLAGDQPQHF. CDR3 DNA: TGCGCCAGCAGCTTGGCAGGGGATCAGCCCCAGCATTTT. V usage is TRBV5-1 and J usage is TRBJ1-5, with D possibly TRBD1 on 6 matching bases. The ends were cut back, 0 bases at V and 5 bases at J, with 6 bases in the middle. Germline lookup yields CDR1 SGHRS and CDR2 YFSETQ. The CDR3 spans 13 residues.

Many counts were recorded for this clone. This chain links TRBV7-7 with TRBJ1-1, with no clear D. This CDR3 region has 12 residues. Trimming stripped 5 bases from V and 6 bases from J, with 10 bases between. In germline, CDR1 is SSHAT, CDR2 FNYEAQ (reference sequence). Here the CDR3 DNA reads TGTGCCAGCAGCCCACTGGGAGCTGAAGCTTTCTTT. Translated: CASSPLGAEAFF.

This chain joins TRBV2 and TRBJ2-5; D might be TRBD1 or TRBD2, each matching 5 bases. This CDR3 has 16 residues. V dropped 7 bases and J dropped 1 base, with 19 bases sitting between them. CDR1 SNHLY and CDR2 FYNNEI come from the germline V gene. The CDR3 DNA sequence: TGTGCCAGCAAACTTGGGACGTACACCTTCCAAGAGACCCAGTACTTC. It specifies CASKLGTYTFQETQYF.

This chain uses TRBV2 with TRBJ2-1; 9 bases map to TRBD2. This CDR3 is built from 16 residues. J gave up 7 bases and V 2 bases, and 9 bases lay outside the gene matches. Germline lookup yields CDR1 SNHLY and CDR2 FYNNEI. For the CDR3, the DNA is TGTGCCAGCAGTGAAATAAGGGCTAGCGGGATTAATGAGCAGTTCTTC. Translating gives CASSEIRASGINEQFF.

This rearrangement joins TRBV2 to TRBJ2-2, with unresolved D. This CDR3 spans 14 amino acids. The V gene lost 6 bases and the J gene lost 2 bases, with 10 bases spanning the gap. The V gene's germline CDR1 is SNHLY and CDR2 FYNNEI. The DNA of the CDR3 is TGTGCCAGCAGGTGGACGGACAACACCGGGGAGCTGTTTTTT. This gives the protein CASRWTDNTGELFF.

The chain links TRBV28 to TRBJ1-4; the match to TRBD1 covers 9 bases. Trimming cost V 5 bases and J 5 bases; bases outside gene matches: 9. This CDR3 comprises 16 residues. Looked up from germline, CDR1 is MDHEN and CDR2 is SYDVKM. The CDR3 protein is CASSPHPTGGNEKLFF. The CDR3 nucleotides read TGTGCCAGCAGTCCCCACCCGACAGGGGGGAATGAAAAACTGTTTTTT.

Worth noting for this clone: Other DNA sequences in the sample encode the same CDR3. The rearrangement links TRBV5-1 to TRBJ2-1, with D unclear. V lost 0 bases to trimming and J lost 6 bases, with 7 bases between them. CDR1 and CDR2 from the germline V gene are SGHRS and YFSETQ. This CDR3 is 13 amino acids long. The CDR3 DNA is TGCGCCAGCAGCTTGGGGAGTTCCAATGAGCAGTTCTTC. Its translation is CASSLGSSNEQFF.

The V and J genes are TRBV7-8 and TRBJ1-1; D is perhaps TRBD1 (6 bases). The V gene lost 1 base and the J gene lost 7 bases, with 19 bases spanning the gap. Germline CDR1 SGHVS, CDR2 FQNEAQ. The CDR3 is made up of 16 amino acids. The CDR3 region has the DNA TGTGCCAGCAGCTTAGTGGGCAGGGGCGTGGGTGGTGAAGCTTTCTTT. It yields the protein CASSLVGRGVGGEAFF.

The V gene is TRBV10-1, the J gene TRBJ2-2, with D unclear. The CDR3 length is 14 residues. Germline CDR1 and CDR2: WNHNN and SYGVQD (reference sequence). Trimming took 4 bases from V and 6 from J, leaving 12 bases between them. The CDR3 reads CASSVPERPGELFF. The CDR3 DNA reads TGCGCCAGCAGTGTCCCGGAGCGTCCCGGGGAGCTGTTTTTT.

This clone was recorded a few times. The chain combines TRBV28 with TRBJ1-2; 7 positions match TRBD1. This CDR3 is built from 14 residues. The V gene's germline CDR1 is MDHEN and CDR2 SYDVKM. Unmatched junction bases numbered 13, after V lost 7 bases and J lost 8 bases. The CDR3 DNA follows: TGTGCCAGCACCGAGACCTTAGGGACAGAAGGCTACACCTTC. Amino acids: CASTETLGTEGYTF.

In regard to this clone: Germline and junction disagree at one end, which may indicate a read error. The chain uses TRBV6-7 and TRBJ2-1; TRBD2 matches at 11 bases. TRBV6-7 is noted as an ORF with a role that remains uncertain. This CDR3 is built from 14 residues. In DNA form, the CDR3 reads TGTGCCGGCAGGGGACTAGCGGAACACAATGAGCAGTTCTTC. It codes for CAGRGLAEHNEQFF.

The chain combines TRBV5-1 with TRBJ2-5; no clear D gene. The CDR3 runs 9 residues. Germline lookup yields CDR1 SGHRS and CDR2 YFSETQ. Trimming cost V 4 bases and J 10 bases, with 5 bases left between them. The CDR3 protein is CASSQHQYF. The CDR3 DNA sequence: TGCGCCAGCAGCCAGCACCAGTACTTC.

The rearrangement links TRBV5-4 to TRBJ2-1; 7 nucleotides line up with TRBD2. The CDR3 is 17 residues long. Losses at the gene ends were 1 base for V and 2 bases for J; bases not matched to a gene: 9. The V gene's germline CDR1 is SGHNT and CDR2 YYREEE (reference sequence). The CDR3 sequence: CASSLLSSGFTYNEQFF. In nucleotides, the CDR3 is TGTGCCAGCAGCTTGTTGTCTAGCGGTTTTACCTACAATGAGCAGTTCTTC.

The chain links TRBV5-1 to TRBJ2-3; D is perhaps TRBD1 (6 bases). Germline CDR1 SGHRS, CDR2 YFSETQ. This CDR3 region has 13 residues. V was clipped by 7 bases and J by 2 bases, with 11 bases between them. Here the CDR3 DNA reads TGCGCCAGCGGCAGGGGAGACACAGATACGCAGTATTTT. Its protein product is CASGRGDTDTQYF.

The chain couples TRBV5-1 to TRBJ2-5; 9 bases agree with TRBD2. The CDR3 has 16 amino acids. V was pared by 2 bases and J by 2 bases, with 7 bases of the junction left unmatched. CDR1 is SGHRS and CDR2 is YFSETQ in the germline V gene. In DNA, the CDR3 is TGCGCCAGCAGCTTTCCGGCGGGAGGGCGACAAGAGACCCAGTACTTC. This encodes CASSFPAGGRQETQYF.